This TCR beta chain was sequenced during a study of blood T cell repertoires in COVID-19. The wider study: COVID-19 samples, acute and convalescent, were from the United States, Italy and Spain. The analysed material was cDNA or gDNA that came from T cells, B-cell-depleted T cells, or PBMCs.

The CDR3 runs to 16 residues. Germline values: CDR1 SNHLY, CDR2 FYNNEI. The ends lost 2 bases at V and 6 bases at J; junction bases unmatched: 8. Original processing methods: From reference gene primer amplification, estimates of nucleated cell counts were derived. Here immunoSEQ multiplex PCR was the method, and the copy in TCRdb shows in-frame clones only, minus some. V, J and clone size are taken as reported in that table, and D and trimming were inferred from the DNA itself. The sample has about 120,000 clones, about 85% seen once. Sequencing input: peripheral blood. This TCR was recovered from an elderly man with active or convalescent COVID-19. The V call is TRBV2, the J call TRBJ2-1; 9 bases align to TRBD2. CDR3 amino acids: CASSERLAVLGNEQFF. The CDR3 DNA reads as TGTGCCAGCAGTGAAAGACTAGCGGTTCTTGGCAATGAGCAGTTCTTC.